The 10 T cell receptor beta chains given below trace back to one sample, sequenced in a study of T-cell reconstitution after alpha-beta-depleted transplantation in children. Unique molecular identifiers were built into the TCRbeta library. Each CDR3 protein is one row after TCRdb ran MiXCR on the PCR reads. Seen here are around 250,000 distinct CDR3 sequences, more than 9% observed once, and the top ten hold roughly a tenth. The sample was PBMCs from the stem cell graft donor, taken from the stem cell graft. These receptors were collected from a human donor who donated a stem cell graft to a child with SCID.

The V call is TRBV5-1, the J call TRBJ2-1; 7 nucleotides match TRBD2. The J segment lost 12 bases and the V segment lost 4 bases, leaving 10 bases of the junction unmatched. CDR1 SGHRS and CDR2 YFSETQ come from the germline V gene. This CDR3 spans 13 amino acids. In DNA, the CDR3 is TGCGCCAGCAGCCGGGGAGGGGTCGTTACGCAGTTCTTC. Translated: CASSRGGVVTQFF.

This clonotype was counted a few times. V and J are TRBV27 and TRBJ1-5; D gene ambiguous. Germline CDR1 is MNHEY and CDR2 is SMNVEV (reference sequence). V dropped 2 bases and J dropped 5 bases, with 7 bases sitting between them. The CDR3 covers 13 residues. CDR3 DNA sequence: TGTGCCAGCAGTTTACTGAACGATCAGCCCCAGCATTTT. Its protein product is CASSLLNDQPQHF.

The sample holds many counts of this clonotype. This chain links TRBV4-1 with TRBJ2-7; tentative D call: TRBD1 (6 bases). Trimming removed 0 bases from V and 0 bases from J, with 9 bases in between. Germline CDR1 MGHRA, CDR2 YSYEKL. The length of the CDR3 is 15 residues. The CDR3 nucleotides are TGCGCCAGCAGCCAAGAGACAGGAAGCTCCTACGAGCAGTACTTC. Protein sequence: CASSQETGSSYEQYF.

CDR3: CASGGTVYGYTF. Here the CDR3 DNA reads TGTGCCAGCGGGGGAACGGTCTATGGCTACACCTTC. The rearrangement links TRBV6-5 to TRBJ1-2, with D tentatively TRBD1 (5 bases). The V end lost 8 bases, the J end lost 4 bases, and 11 bases lay between the germline ends. In germline, CDR1 is MNHEY, CDR2 SVGAGI. The CDR3 has 12 amino acids.

The chain carries TRBV9 and TRBJ2-3; a weak D match, TRBD2 (6 bases). The CDR3 spans 10 residues. Trimming stripped 7 bases from V and 6 bases from J, with 6 bases between. Germline assignment: CDR1 SGDLS and CDR2 YYNGEE. CDR3 sequence reads: CASGRDTQYF. CDR3 in DNA: TGTGCCAGCGGGAGGGATACGCAGTATTTT.

The rearrangement uses TRBV29-1 and TRBJ1-4; no clear D. Germline CDR1 reads SQVTM; CDR2 reads ANQGSEA. The length of the CDR3 is 11 residues. V gave up 6 bases and J gave up 8 bases, with 10 bases separating them. CDR3 protein: CSVRTGEKLFF. In DNA, the CDR3 is TGCAGCGTGCGGACGGGGGAAAAACTGTTTTTT.

The chain carries TRBV2 and TRBJ1-1; D not resolved. Germline CDR1 is SNHLY and CDR2 is FYNNEI. The CDR3 covers 13 residues. Between the trimmed V and J ends, which lost 2 bases and 6 bases, there was a span of 10 bases. CDR3 sequence (DNA): TGTGCCAGCAGTGAATTGTCAGACCCTGAAGCTTTCTTT. This encodes CASSELSDPEAFF.

This clonotype was found a few times. This chain uses TRBV2 with TRBJ2-1; D gene uncertain. Looked up from germline, CDR1 is SNHLY and CDR2 is FYNNEI. Trimming removed 0 bases from V and 7 bases from J, with 10 bases in between. CDR3 length equals 14 residues. Written as DNA, the CDR3 is TGTGCCAGCAGTGAAGCGATAGGATCAAATGAGCAGTTCTTC. It translates to CASSEAIGSNEQFF.

This clonotype has a handful of counts. The chain joins TRBV19 to TRBJ1-1; 10 bases align to TRBD1. CDR1 is LNHDA and CDR2 is SQIVND in the germline V gene (reference sequence). The CDR3 totals 15 residues. V lost 6 bases to trimming and J lost 0 bases; unmatched junction nucleotides: 4. The CDR3 loop reads CASRGQGSMNTEAFF. DNA for the CDR3: TGTGCCAGTAGGGGACAGGGGAGCATGAACACTGAAGCTTTCTTT.

This clonotype was found a few times. This chain uses TRBV11-2 with TRBJ1-2, with D hard to call. The V gene lost 1 base and the J gene lost 2 bases, with 20 bases spanning the gap. The germline CDR1 and CDR2 sequences are SGHAT and FQNNGV. The CDR3 covers 18 residues. The CDR3 nucleotides are TGTGCCAGCAGCTTAGGTGGACCCAGACGAGGATGGAACTATGGCTACACCTTC. This sequence encodes CASSLGGPRRGWNYGYTF.